The 23 T cell receptor beta chains listed next were all sequenced from one sample in a study of shared clonotypes between healthy human individuals. TCRdb keeps only in-frame clones here, not all; method: immunoSEQ multiplex PCR. The sample lists 450,000 to 500,000 clones; about 72% were seen once. Sequenced sample: PBMCs. These receptors were taken from a woman aged 40 to 50 in good health. Some clones in this sample may be carry-over from other donors' samples.

This clone was seen once. The chain recombines TRBV29-1 with TRBJ1-1, with D possibly TRBD1 on 5 matching bases. The ends were cut back, 6 bases at V and 5 bases at J, with 16 bases in the middle. CDR3 length: 13 residues. Germline values: CDR1 SQVTM, CDR2 ANQGSEA. CDR3 nucleotides: TGCAGCGTGGGGCGGGGCGGGAGGACTGAAGCTTTCTTT. Residues: CSVGRGGRTEAFF.

This chain joins TRBV7-9 and TRBJ2-5, with D possibly being TRBD2 (5 bases). The J call is in doubt because the DNA end fits TRBJ2-7 better. The CDR3 is made up of 14 amino acids. Per the germline V gene, CDR1 is SEHNR and CDR2 is FQNEAQ (reference sequence). CDR3 in DNA: TGTGCCAGCAGCTTCGGACTGAGTCCCTACGAGCAGTACTTC. It encodes CASSFGLSPYEQYF.

The V gene is TRBV28, the J gene TRBJ1-2; unclear D gene. With 6 bases removed from V and 5 bases from J, the gap between germline ends came to 19 bases. Per germline, CDR1 MDHEN and CDR2 SYDVKM. The CDR3 spans 15 residues. The CDR3 sequence is CASSTASIREYGYTF. In DNA, the CDR3 is TGTGCCAGCAGCACGGCCAGCATCCGAGAATATGGCTACACCTTC.

The V and J genes are TRBV6-5 and TRBJ2-7; TRBD1 agrees at 12 bases. V lost 6 bases to trimming and J lost 0 bases; unmatched junction nucleotides: 3. The CDR3 length is 15 residues. From germline, CDR1 is MNHEY and CDR2 SVGAGI. Written as DNA, the CDR3 is TGTGCCAGCAGCCCGGGACAGGGGGCCTCCTACGAGCAGTACTTC. Protein sequence: CASSPGQGASYEQYF.

The chain has TRBV2 and TRBJ2-1, with 14 positions matching TRBD2. The CDR3 consists of 15 residues. Unmatched junction bases numbered 2, after V lost 3 bases and J lost 7 bases. Germline V gene data show CDR1 as SNHLY and CDR2 as FYNNEI. This CDR3 reads CASSEGLAGENEQFF. The CDR3 DNA follows: TGTGCCAGCAGTGAGGGACTAGCGGGAGAGAATGAGCAGTTCTTC. Full variable domain (outside the CDR3, taken from reference TRBV2 and TRBJ2-1): EPEVTQTPSHQVTQMGQEVILRCVPISNHLYFYWYRQILGQKVEFLVSFYNNEISEKSEIFDDQFSVERPDGSNFTLKIRSTKLEDSAMYFCASSEGLAGENEQFFGPGTRLTVL.

V is TRBV7-2 and J is TRBJ2-7; D not certain. Looked up from germline, CDR1 is SGHTA and CDR2 is FQGNSA. CDR3 length: 16 amino acids. V was trimmed by 0 bases and J by 2 bases, leaving 14 bases between them. CDR3 in DNA: TGTGCCAGCAGCTTAGCCGCCGACCCAACCACCTACGAGCAGTACTTC. The encoded protein is CASSLAADPTTYEQYF.

The chain couples TRBV9 to TRBJ2-2, with a tentative D call TRBD2 (5 bases). V dropped 6 bases and J dropped 5 bases, with 8 bases sitting between them. The CDR3 spans 12 residues. Looked up from germline, CDR1 is SGDLS and CDR2 is YYNGEE. The CDR3 loop reads CASNQRTGELFF. DNA for the CDR3: TGTGCCAGCAACCAGCGGACCGGGGAGCTGTTTTTT.

The chain links TRBV7-2 to TRBJ2-3; 10 bases align to TRBD2. The germline V gene encodes CDR1 SGHTA and CDR2 FQGNSA. The V gene end was trimmed by 5 bases and the J gene end by 3 bases; junction bases not matched to a gene: 8. CDR3 length equals 16 residues. The CDR3 DNA sequence: TGTGCCAGCAGCGTTACTAGCGGGGCAGCGACAGATACGCAGTATTTT. This codes for CASSVTSGAATDTQYF.

The chain is built from TRBV7-8 and TRBJ2-7; D possibly corresponds to TRBD1 (6 bases). The length of the CDR3 is 13 residues. Trimming left V 1 base short and J 6 bases short, with 10 bases between. The germline gives CDR1 SGHVS, CDR2 FQNEAQ. CDR3 coding DNA: TGTGCCAGCAGCTTAGACAGGGCAGCCGAGCAGTACTTC. This encodes CASSLDRAAEQYF.

This clone was detected once. The V call is TRBV11-2, the J call TRBJ1-1; D gene unclear. Trimming stripped 5 bases from V and 7 bases from J, with 8 bases between. From germline, CDR1 is SGHAT and CDR2 FQNNGV. This CDR3 spans 11 amino acids. The CDR3 sequence: CASSRILEAFF. The CDR3 bases are TGTGCCAGCAGCCGAATCCTTGAAGCTTTCTTT.

This clone is a singleton in its sample. Here the CDR3 DNA reads TGTGCCAGCAGCCTAGGGGGCGCGGGCAATGAGCAGTTCTTC. Translated: CASSLGGAGNEQFF. The chain couples TRBV7-3 to TRBJ2-1; 7 bases align to TRBD1. Trimming removed 5 bases from V and 6 bases from J; junction bases left unmatched: 7. CDR1 and CDR2 (germline): SGHTA, FQGTGA. This CDR3 is built from 14 residues. Together with reference TRBV7-3 and TRBJ2-1, the CDR3 gives the full variable domain: GAGVSQTPSNKVTEKGKYVELRCDPISGHTALYWYRQSLGQGPEFLIYFQGTGAADDSGLPNDRFFAVRPEGSVSTLKIQRTERGDSAVYLCASSLGGAGNEQFFGPGTRLTVL.

This clone was observed a single time. The V and J genes are TRBV6-5 and TRBJ2-2, with TRBD1 identical over 11 bases. The ends lost 7 bases at V and 7 bases at J; junction bases unmatched: 5. There are 14 residues in the CDR3. Germline V gene data show CDR1 as MNHEY and CDR2 as SVGAGI. CDR3 in amino acids: CASIGQGAFGELFF. The DNA of the CDR3 is TGTGCCAGCATCGGACAGGGGGCTTTCGGGGAGCTGTTTTTT.

The rearrangement uses TRBV5-6 and TRBJ1-6; D is uncertain. Germline V CDR1 and CDR2: SGHDT, YYEEEE. The V and J ends lost 4 bases and 5 bases respectively, with 4 bases between them. CDR3 length equals 12 residues. The CDR3 DNA follows: TGTGCCAGCAGCCGGAATAATTCACCCCTCCACTTT. Residues: CASSRNNSPLHF.

For this clone: Other DNA sequences from this sample encode an identical CDR3 as well. This chain uses TRBV27 with TRBJ1-2, with 9 bases lining up with TRBD1. The CDR3 runs to 13 residues. Losses at the gene ends were 6 bases for V and 6 bases for J; bases not matched to a gene: 5. Per germline, CDR1 MNHEY and CDR2 SMNVEV (reference sequence). CDR3 region: CASSTGTGNGYTF. The CDR3 DNA is TGTGCCAGCAGCACCGGGACAGGGAATGGCTACACCTTC.

The chain recombines TRBV18 with TRBJ2-5, with 9 nucleotides matching TRBD2. Germline CDR1 KGHSH, CDR2 LQKENI. This CDR3 comprises 16 residues. V was pared by 0 bases and J by 9 bases, with 11 bases of the junction left unmatched. The chain's CDR3 is CASSPPIIAGESAQYF. DNA of the CDR3: TGTGCCAGCTCACCACCGATAATAGCGGGAGAGTCGGCCCAGTACTTC.

This clone has just one count. The V gene is TRBV28, the J gene TRBJ1-2; possible D gene TRBD1, 5 bases. Germline assignment: CDR1 MDHEN and CDR2 SYDVKM. The CDR3 loop spans 12 amino acids. The V gene lost 6 bases and the J gene lost 4 bases, with 9 bases spanning the gap. The DNA for the CDR3 is TGTGCCAGCAGGGGGCACGGCTATGGCTACACCTTC. It is translated as CASRGHGYGYTF.

In its sample, this clone was seen once. This chain uses TRBV5-1 with TRBJ2-3; 12 positions agree with TRBD2. This CDR3 is built from 16 residues. The V gene end was trimmed by 4 bases and the J gene end by 1 base; junction bases not matched to a gene: 4. Germline lookup yields CDR1 SGHRS and CDR2 YFSETQ. The CDR3 sequence is CASSPWTSGGTDTQYF. The CDR3 region has the DNA TGCGCCAGCAGCCCCTGGACTAGCGGGGGCACAGATACGCAGTATTTT.

V and J are TRBV23-1 and TRBJ1-2; no definite D call. TRBV23-1 is labeled an ORF, and its function is uncertain. This CDR3 region has 12 residues. Trimming took 7 bases from V and 2 from J, leaving 8 bases between them. The CDR3 DNA is TGCGCCAGCACATCACTAAACTATGGCTACACCTTC. This translates into CASTSLNYGYTF.

V gene TRBV5-4 combines with J gene TRBJ1-4; no definite D call. V dropped 3 bases and J dropped 1 base, with 7 bases sitting between them. CDR1 and CDR2 (germline): SGHNT, YYREEE (reference sequence). The CDR3 length is 14 residues. CDR3 sequence reads: CASSSDGTNEKLFF. DNA for the CDR3: TGTGCCAGCAGCTCGGACGGAACTAATGAAAAACTGTTTTTT.

The V and J genes are TRBV6-1 and TRBJ2-2; TRBD2 aligns across 9 bases. Per germline, CDR1 MNHNS and CDR2 SASEGT. Losses at the gene ends were 8 bases for V and 0 bases for J; bases not matched to a gene: 4. The CDR3 has 15 amino acids. The CDR3 is CASAPSGANTGELFF. CDR3 coding DNA: TGTGCCAGCGCGCCTAGCGGGGCGAACACCGGGGAGCTGTTTTTT.

This sequence joins TRBV10-3 and TRBJ2-2; 8 nucleotides agree with TRBD1. CDR3 length: 17 amino acids. Germline-derived CDR1 and CDR2 are ENHRY and SYGVKD. J gave up 5 bases and V 2 bases, and 10 bases lay outside the gene matches. The DNA of the CDR3 is TGTGCCATCAGTGAGCACCGGGACAGGTTTGATACCGGGGAGCTGTTTTTT. Protein: CAISEHRDRFDTGELFF.

The chain joins TRBV2 to TRBJ2-1; D is ambiguous. The germline CDR1 and CDR2 sequences are SNHLY and FYNNEI. The CDR3 is 11 amino acids. Between the trimmed V and J ends, which lost 4 bases and 5 bases, there was a span of 3 bases. CDR3 in DNA: TGTGCCAGCAGTGGCAACAATGAGCAGTTCTTC. Protein: CASSGNNEQFF.

Concerning this clone: At the DNA level, this CDR3 is encoded by other sequences in the same sample as well. This chain links TRBV28 with TRBJ1-5; D is possibly TRBD1 (6 bases). CDR3 length equals 13 residues. Trimming left V 9 bases short and J 2 bases short, with 11 bases between. From germline, CDR1 is MDHEN and CDR2 SYDVKM. CDR3 bases: TGTGCCAGTTCGAGGGGGGGCAATCAGCCCCAGCATTTT. This encodes CASSRGGNQPQHF.